These T cell receptor beta chains were read from a single sample in a study of beta chain features in type 1 diabetes. TCRdb's table, derived via immunoSEQ multiplex PCR, lists solely in-frame clones and lacks some. The sample lists about 140,000 clones, 10% seen once, with approximately 1.3% in the top ten. Sequencing was performed on naive CD4+ T cells from blood. All receptors come from a man aged 18 to 29 in good health. The CDR3 runs from the conserved cysteine through the conserved F or W. Size is stated for part of the rows, as once, few or many counts, or as a class when the clone is expanded.

v_gene: TRBV7-2; j_gene: TRBJ1-5; abundance: few; CDR3aa: CASSLARDFYSNQPQHF
v_gene: TRBV5-1; j_gene: TRBJ2-3; abundance: -; CDR3aa: CASSSPGLAGTDTQYF
v_gene: TRBV6-1; j_gene: TRBJ2-3; abundance: -; CDR3aa: CASRDTDTDTQYF
v_gene: TRBV18; j_gene: TRBJ1-5; abundance: -; CDR3aa: CASSPVLVSQGSGNQPQHF
v_gene: TRBV19; j_gene: TRBJ1-2; abundance: few; CDR3aa: CASSSQGYGYTF
v_gene: TRBV5-1; j_gene: TRBJ2-2; abundance: -; CDR3aa: CASSGLAGATGELFF
v_gene: TRBV18; j_gene: TRBJ1-3; abundance: few; CDR3aa: CASSLTASGNTIYF
v_gene: TRBV27; j_gene: TRBJ1-4; abundance: -; CDR3aa: CASSLVVGAGDEKLFF
v_gene: TRBV6-5; j_gene: TRBJ1-2; abundance: -; CDR3aa: CASSYGQGARDGYTF
v_gene: TRBV4-3; j_gene: TRBJ2-1; abundance: few; CDR3aa: CASSRGDSNEQFF
v_gene: TRBV6-5; j_gene: TRBJ1-3; abundance: -; CDR3aa: CASSYRRTDSGNTIYF
v_gene: TRBV6-4; j_gene: TRBJ2-7; abundance: few; CDR3aa: CASLAGEGEQYF
v_gene: TRBV2; j_gene: TRBJ2-1; abundance: -; CDR3aa: CASSTLDRVNEQFF
v_gene: TRBV7-6; j_gene: TRBJ2-5; abundance: -; CDR3aa: CASSIKETQYF
v_gene: TRBV19; j_gene: TRBJ2-5; abundance: few; CDR3aa: CASSTGLAGGVGETQYF
v_gene: TRBV10-3; j_gene: TRBJ2-5; abundance: -; CDR3aa: CATAGGGETQYF
v_gene: TRBV11-3; j_gene: TRBJ2-3; abundance: -; CDR3aa: CASSPGTGNGDTQYF
v_gene: TRBV4-2; j_gene: TRBJ2-5; abundance: -; CDR3aa: CASSPRIGVSQETQYF
v_gene: TRBV7-6; j_gene: TRBJ1-1; abundance: -; CDR3aa: CASSRPRQGLGNTEAFF
v_gene: TRBV5-1; j_gene: TRBJ1-1; abundance: -; CDR3aa: CASSLNSGSYTEAFF
v_gene: TRBV29-1; j_gene: TRBJ2-2; abundance: many; CDR3aa: CSVRTGSTGELFF
v_gene: TRBV18; j_gene: TRBJ2-7; abundance: few; CDR3aa: CASSPSTGYEEQYF
v_gene: TRBV28; j_gene: TRBJ1-4; abundance: -; CDR3aa: CASSAAATNEKLFF
v_gene: TRBV12-5; j_gene: TRBJ2-2; abundance: few; CDR3aa: CASSSGGKLAGGTDPNTGELFF
v_gene: TRBV5-1; j_gene: TRBJ2-3; abundance: -; CDR3aa: CASSSKRLDAQYF
v_gene: TRBV7-8; j_gene: TRBJ2-3; abundance: -; CDR3aa: CASSLAGGHQVDTQYF
v_gene: TRBV2; j_gene: TRBJ2-1; abundance: -; CDR3aa: CASRELAGGYNEQFF
v_gene: TRBV7-2; j_gene: TRBJ1-4; abundance: -; CDR3aa: CASSLERGGKLFF
v_gene: TRBV7-6; j_gene: TRBJ1-5; abundance: -; CDR3aa: CASSLVPITTEGPQHF
v_gene: TRBV6-5; j_gene: TRBJ1-2; abundance: few; CDR3aa: CASIGTGRFYGYTF
v_gene: TRBV11-3; j_gene: TRBJ2-3; abundance: -; CDR3aa: CASSLSGRTDTQYF
v_gene: TRBV5-1; j_gene: TRBJ1-1; abundance: -; CDR3aa: CASSGPGGSTEAFF
v_gene: TRBV7-2; j_gene: TRBJ2-1; abundance: many; CDR3aa: CASSLVGGNEQFF
v_gene: TRBV18; j_gene: TRBJ2-1; abundance: few; CDR3aa: CASSPGQGAYNEQFF
v_gene: TRBV11-3; j_gene: TRBJ2-1; abundance: few; CDR3aa: CASSRGQGMSRYNEQFF
v_gene: TRBV9; j_gene: TRBJ2-7; abundance: -; CDR3aa: CASSVAGAGELYEQYF
v_gene: TRBV5-1; j_gene: TRBJ1-3; abundance: few; CDR3aa: CASSFRTGDHGNTIYF
v_gene: TRBV30; j_gene: TRBJ2-1; abundance: many; CDR3aa: CAWSQFNEQFF
v_gene: TRBV9; j_gene: TRBJ2-2; abundance: -; CDR3aa: CASSAYRGLNTGELFF
v_gene: TRBV19; j_gene: TRBJ2-7; abundance: -; CDR3aa: CASSISGGTISTAYEQYF
v_gene: TRBV30; j_gene: TRBJ1-5; abundance: many; CDR3aa: CAWSPWGQGNQPQHF
v_gene: TRBV18; j_gene: TRBJ2-1; abundance: -; CDR3aa: CASSPYTGGASNNEQFF
v_gene: TRBV6-4; j_gene: TRBJ2-5; abundance: few; CDR3aa: CASSDSELDEETQYF
v_gene: TRBV6-5; j_gene: TRBJ1-1; abundance: -; CDR3aa: CASSYQNAEAFF
v_gene: TRBV7-8; j_gene: TRBJ2-5; abundance: many; CDR3aa: CASSLGTVRETQYF
v_gene: TRBV7-2; j_gene: TRBJ2-2; abundance: few; CDR3aa: CASSLLGPSVGELFF
v_gene: TRBV27; j_gene: TRBJ2-5; abundance: few; CDR3aa: CASSSPRLAGGETQYF
v_gene: TRBV11-2; j_gene: TRBJ2-2; abundance: -; CDR3aa: CASSPLNLKTGELFF
v_gene: TRBV10-3; j_gene: TRBJ1-1; abundance: few; CDR3aa: CAISWTGVNTEAFF
v_gene: TRBV4-3; j_gene: TRBJ2-7; abundance: -; CDR3aa: CASSQDGSTGEQYF
v_gene: TRBV5-1; j_gene: TRBJ2-1; abundance: few; CDR3aa: CASSLIAGTYNEQFF
v_gene: TRBV7-9; j_gene: TRBJ1-5; abundance: -; CDR3aa: CASSPWTGGSQPQHF
v_gene: TRBV25-1; j_gene: TRBJ2-5; abundance: -; CDR3aa: CASSGTNQGAGETQYF
v_gene: TRBV7-6; j_gene: TRBJ1-4; abundance: few; CDR3aa: CASSPSPGQGVEKLFF
v_gene: TRBV11-2; j_gene: TRBJ2-3; abundance: many; CDR3aa: CASSFQKPTDTQYF